Given below is one T cell receptor beta chain in context. The entry originates in a study of blood T cell repertoires in COVID-19. On the study more broadly: Spain, Italy and the United States supplied samples that represented acute and convalescent COVID-19. Sources were T cells, B-cell-depleted T cells, or PBMCs; the material itself was cDNA or gDNA.

CDR1 is SGHRS, CDR2 YFSETQ, per germline. V gave up 3 bases and J gave up 3 bases; unmatched junction bases: 16. The CDR3 loop spans 18 amino acids. The method was immunoSEQ multiplex PCR; TCRdb's version includes in-frame clones alone and lacks a portion of them. The sample has 40,000 to 60,000 clones; more than 80% are singletons. The sequence was obtained from a man in his sixties with COVID-19, enrolled during active disease. V gene TRBV5-1 combines with J gene TRBJ2-7; 9 bases are a match to TRBD1. Source material: peripheral blood. The CDR3 loop reads CASSSPPGQGSAYYEQYF. CDR3 DNA sequence: TGCGCCAGCAGCTCGCCTCCGGGACAGGGTTCGGCTTACTACGAGCAGTACTTC.